The 25 T cell receptor beta chains in this list originate from one sample, sequenced in a study of T cell responses to AZD1222 COVID-19 vaccine. Clones were read by immunoSEQ multiplex PCR, and TCRdb kept only the in-frame ones, dropping some. The sample carries 99,000 or so clones, around nine tenths recorded once. The sequenced sample was peripheral blood, obtained 28 days after the second dose of the MenACWY control vaccine. These receptors came from an adult who received the MenACWY meningococcal vaccine as a control.

J is TRBJ1-4 and V is TRBV21-1. TRBV21-1 is shown as a pseudogene. This CDR3 spans 15 amino acids. The CDR3 region is CASKLRGGTNEKLFF. CDR3 coding DNA: TGTGCCAGCAAGTTAAGGGGGGGCACTAATGAAAAACTGTTTTTT.

The chain combines TRBV3-1 (or the pseudogene TRBV3-2) with TRBJ1-5; D is undetermined. The germline V and J ends were trimmed by 2 bases and 7 bases, with 9 bases remaining between them. The CDR3 totals 13 residues. Germline V gene data show CDR1 as LGHDT and CDR2 as YNNKEL (reference sequence). The CDR3 DNA reads as TGTGCCAGCAGCCAAAAAGGTTCCCAGCCCCAGCATTTT. Protein: CASSQKGSQPQHF.

V and J are TRBV18 and TRBJ2-7, with 8 bases identical to TRBD1. Germline loops: CDR1 KGHSH, CDR2 LQKENI. The length of the CDR3 is 14 residues. Trimming removed 6 bases from V and 0 bases from J; junction bases left unmatched: 4. Written as DNA, the CDR3 is TGTGCCAGCTCCCTCGGACAGGGCTCCTACGAGCAGTACTTC. Its translation: CASSLGQGSYEQYF.

The V call is TRBV29-1, the J call TRBJ2-3, with D uncertain. Germline CDR1 SQVTM, CDR2 ANQGSEA. The CDR3 consists of 12 residues. The V end lost 3 bases, the J end lost 2 bases, and 6 bases lay between the germline ends. CDR3 sequence: CSVDLSTDTQYF. The CDR3 DNA follows: TGCAGCGTTGATCTTTCCACAGATACGCAGTATTTT.

V is TRBV7-8 and J is TRBJ2-3; 7 bases are shared with TRBD1. V shed 3 bases and J 2 bases; nucleotides not matched to a gene: 8. CDR1 and CDR2 (germline): SGHVS, FQNEAQ. The CDR3 spans 16 residues. CDR3 sequence: CASSFGRGQSTDTQYF. The CDR3 DNA sequence: TGTGCCAGCAGCTTTGGCAGGGGACAGTCCACAGATACGCAGTATTTT. The complete variable domain, with remaining parts taken from reference TRBV7-8 and TRBJ2-3, reads GAGVSQSPRYKVAKRGQDVALRCDPISGHVSLFWYQQALGQGPEFLTYFQNEAQLDKSGLPSDRFFAERPEGSVSTLKIQRTQQEDSAVYLCASSFGRGQSTDTQYFGPGTRLTVL.

This clone turned up a few times. V usage is TRBV24-1 and J usage is TRBJ2-1; no firm D call. CDR1 is KGHDR and CDR2 is SFDVKD in the germline V gene. Between the trimmed V and J ends, which lost 0 bases and 8 bases, there was a span of 13 bases. The CDR3 extends over 15 amino acids. As DNA, the CDR3 is TGTGCCACCAGTGATTTGGGGGTCACGGGTGATGAGCAGTTCTTC. Amino acids: CATSDLGVTGDEQFF.

V and J are TRBV5-5 and TRBJ1-1; TRBD1 aligns across 7 bases. The CDR3 spans 14 residues. J gave up 10 bases and V 2 bases, and 11 bases lay outside the gene matches. Per the germline V gene, CDR1 is SGHKS and CDR2 is YYEKEE (reference sequence). The CDR3 reads CASSLTWGQRAAFF. CDR3 DNA: TGTGCCAGCAGCTTAACGTGGGGACAGCGTGCAGCTTTCTTT.

This clone was counted a single time. V is TRBV6-6 and J is TRBJ1-1, with 7 bases fitting TRBD1. The germline V gene has CDR1 MNHNY and CDR2 SVGAGI (reference sequence). With 6 bases clipped from V and 1 base from J, the junction kept 2 bases outside the gene matches. There are 13 residues in the CDR3. CDR3 loop: CASRRGQNTEAFF. DNA for the CDR3: TGTGCCAGCAGGAGGGGGCAGAACACTGAAGCTTTCTTT.

This clone was picked up one time. CDR3 residues: CASSQEWGGNTEAFF. The DNA of the CDR3 is TGTGCCAGCAGCCAGGAGTGGGGGGGGAACACTGAAGCTTTCTTT. The chain has TRBV3-1 (or the pseudogene TRBV3-2) and TRBJ1-1; TRBD1 is a possible D gene (5 bases). The CDR3 totals 15 residues. Germline loops: CDR1 LGHDT, CDR2 YNNKEL (reference sequence). Trimming left V 3 bases short and J 1 base short, with 12 bases between.

The CDR3 here is CASSSSHSSGNTIYF. DNA of the CDR3: TGTGCCAGCAGTTCGTCCCACTCCTCTGGAAACACCATATATTTT. V is TRBV28 and J is TRBJ1-3, with D unclear. The V and J ends lost 4 bases and 0 bases respectively, with 10 bases between them. CDR3 length: 15 residues. Germline V CDR1 and CDR2: MDHEN, SYDVKM.

This chain uses TRBV5-4 with TRBJ2-1; D gene ambiguous. This CDR3 region has 13 residues. The germline V and J ends were trimmed by 0 bases and 3 bases, with 4 bases remaining between them. Per the germline V gene, CDR1 is SGHNT and CDR2 is YYREEE (reference sequence). The CDR3 bases are TGTGCCAGCAGCTTGGGGCTCTACAATGAGCAGTTCTTC. Residues: CASSLGLYNEQFF.

The V and J genes are TRBV6-1 and TRBJ2-5; 10 nucleotides align to TRBD1. J lost 8 bases, V lost 1 base, and 19 bases had no gene match. The CDR3 has 19 amino acids. Germline V CDR1 and CDR2: MNHNS, SASEGT. CDR3 in DNA: TGTGCCAGCAGTGAAGAAAGCAAAGGCGGACAGGGGGTCAGGAGAACCCAGTACTTC. It translates to CASSEESKGGQGVRRTQYF.

This rearrangement joins TRBV5-5 to TRBJ1-1; no reliable D call. Germline CDR1 SGHKS, CDR2 YYEKEE (reference sequence). With 2 bases removed from V and 6 bases from J, the gap between germline ends came to 8 bases. The CDR3 consists of 12 residues. The CDR3, as DNA: TGTGCCAGCAGCTTACATGAATCTGAAGCTTTCTTT. Translated, it gives CASSLHESEAFF.

This clone was recorded once. This chain joins TRBV4-1 and TRBJ2-7, with D tentatively TRBD1 (5 bases). The germline V gene has CDR1 MGHRA and CDR2 YSYEKL. V lost 1 base to trimming and J lost 4 bases, with 14 bases between them. The CDR3 is 15 amino acids. CDR3 region: CASSQAQGPSYEQYF. The CDR3 DNA reads TGCGCCAGCAGCCAAGCCCAGGGCCCGTCTTACGAGCAGTACTTC.

This chain links TRBV5-4 with TRBJ2-5; D possibly uses TRBD1 or TRBD2 (5 bases each). This CDR3 has 15 amino acids. Trimming took 0 bases from V and 4 from J, leaving 13 bases between them. CDR1 and CDR2 (germline): SGHNT, YYREEE (reference sequence). The CDR3 region has the DNA TGTGCCAGCAGCTTGGGGCAGGGTGGGAGAGAGACCCAGTACTTC. As protein: CASSLGQGGRETQYF.

This sequence joins TRBV3-1 (or the pseudogene TRBV3-2) and TRBJ1-1; weak D call: TRBD1 (6 bases). Trimming removed 1 base at V and 4 bases at J, with 10 bases between. The CDR3 spans 14 residues. Germline V gives CDR1 LGHDT, CDR2 YNNKEL (reference sequence). The CDR3 is CASSQVGGSTEAFF. Written as DNA, the CDR3 is TGTGCCAGCAGCCAAGTAGGGGGTTCCACTGAAGCTTTCTTT.

The chain uses TRBV10-3 and TRBJ2-5; 7 nucleotides line up with TRBD1. The J segment lost 0 bases and the V segment lost 0 bases, leaving 1 base of the junction unmatched. CDR3 length: 15 residues. Germline V gives CDR1 ENHRY, CDR2 SYGVKD. This CDR3 reads CAISESGQDQETQYF. The CDR3 DNA is TGTGCCATCAGTGAGTCAGGACAGGACCAAGAGACCCAGTACTTC.

V usage is TRBV5-5 and J usage is TRBJ1-6; 8 bases line up with TRBD1. Germline CDR1 is SGHKS and CDR2 is YYEKEE (reference sequence). The CDR3 is made up of 15 amino acids. With V trimmed by 3 bases and J by 7 bases, 6 bases remained unmatched. The CDR3 sequence: CASSSHRGFNSPLHF. The CDR3 bases are TGTGCCAGCAGCTCCCACAGGGGGTTCAATTCACCCCTCCACTTT.

The V call is TRBV4-3, the J call TRBJ2-5; 8 positions match TRBD2. V shed 4 bases, J shed 4 bases, and the junction held 14 bases outside the gene matches. From germline, CDR1 is LGHNA and CDR2 YSLEER. The CDR3 runs 17 residues. CDR3 protein: CASSPQGGLAIGETQYF. CDR3 nucleotide sequence: TGCGCCAGCAGCCCCCAGGGAGGACTAGCCATTGGAGAGACCCAGTACTTC.

The chain combines TRBV11-3 with TRBJ2-7; 8 bases line up with TRBD2. The germline V gene has CDR1 SGHNT and CDR2 YENEEA. This CDR3 comprises 14 residues. V dropped 1 base and J dropped 4; count of bases not matched to a gene: 3. The CDR3 sequence is CASSLASGGYEQYF. CDR3 nucleotide sequence: TGTGCCAGCAGCTTAGCCAGCGGGGGATACGAGCAGTACTTC.

The chain employs TRBV2 and TRBJ1-2; no reliable D call. The CDR3 spans 15 residues. CDR1 and CDR2 (germline): SNHLY, FYNNEI. Trimming stripped 7 bases from V and 4 bases from J, with 19 bases between. In DNA, the CDR3 is TGTGCCAGCACTACCTCGAGAAGGGTGGGCTATGGCTACACCTTC. This codes for CASTTSRRVGYGYTF. The full variable domain, completed using reference TRBV2 and TRBJ1-2, is EPEVTQTPSHQVTQMGQEVILRCVPISNHLYFYWYRQILGQKVEFLVSFYNNEISEKSEIFDDQFSVERPDGSNFTLKIRSTKLEDSAMYFCASTTSRRVGYGYTFGSGTRLTVV.

The V gene is TRBV7-3, the J gene TRBJ2-3; 7 bases line up with TRBD2. Germline assignment: CDR1 SGHTA and CDR2 FQGTGA. The CDR3 runs 14 residues. J was trimmed by 4 bases and V by 3 bases; bases with no gene match: 4. The CDR3 nucleotides read TGTGCCAGCAGCTTGGGGAGGGAGGCAGATACGCAGTATTTT. It encodes CASSLGREADTQYF.

The chain uses TRBV5-1 and TRBJ2-5, with 10 bases fitting TRBD2. The CDR3 covers 16 residues. V lost 4 bases, J lost 3 bases, and 9 bases stayed unmatched. Germline V gene data show CDR1 as SGHRS and CDR2 as YFSETQ. CDR3 coding DNA: TGCGCCAGCAGCCCAGGCGGAAGCGGGGGGGAAGAGACCCAGTACTTC. Protein product: CASSPGGSGGEETQYF. Full variable domain (outside the CDR3, taken from reference TRBV5-1 and TRBJ2-5): KAGVTQTPRYLIKTRGQQVTLSCSPISGHRSVSWYQQTPGQGLQFLFEYFSETQRNKGNFPGRFSGRQFSNSRSEMNVSTLELGDSALYLCASSPGGSGGEETQYFGPGTRLLVL.

The V gene is TRBV5-4, the J gene TRBJ2-3; 12 nucleotides match TRBD2. Germline V lookup: CDR1 SGHNT, CDR2 YYREEE (reference sequence). With V trimmed by 4 bases and J by 2 bases, 5 bases remained unmatched. This CDR3 spans 16 amino acids. CDR3 nucleotides: TGTGCCAGCAGCCCGCGGACTAGCGGGGACACAGATACGCAGTATTTT. Its translation is CASSPRTSGDTDTQYF.

This rearrangement joins TRBV6-9 to TRBJ2-7, with TRBD1 identical over 9 bases. CDR1 is MNHGY, CDR2 SVAAGI, per germline. V lost 6 bases, J lost 6 bases, and 6 bases stayed unmatched. This CDR3 is 13 amino acids long. The CDR3 loop reads CASRQTGGVEQYF. CDR3 DNA: TGTGCCAGCAGACAGACAGGGGGAGTCGAGCAGTACTTC.